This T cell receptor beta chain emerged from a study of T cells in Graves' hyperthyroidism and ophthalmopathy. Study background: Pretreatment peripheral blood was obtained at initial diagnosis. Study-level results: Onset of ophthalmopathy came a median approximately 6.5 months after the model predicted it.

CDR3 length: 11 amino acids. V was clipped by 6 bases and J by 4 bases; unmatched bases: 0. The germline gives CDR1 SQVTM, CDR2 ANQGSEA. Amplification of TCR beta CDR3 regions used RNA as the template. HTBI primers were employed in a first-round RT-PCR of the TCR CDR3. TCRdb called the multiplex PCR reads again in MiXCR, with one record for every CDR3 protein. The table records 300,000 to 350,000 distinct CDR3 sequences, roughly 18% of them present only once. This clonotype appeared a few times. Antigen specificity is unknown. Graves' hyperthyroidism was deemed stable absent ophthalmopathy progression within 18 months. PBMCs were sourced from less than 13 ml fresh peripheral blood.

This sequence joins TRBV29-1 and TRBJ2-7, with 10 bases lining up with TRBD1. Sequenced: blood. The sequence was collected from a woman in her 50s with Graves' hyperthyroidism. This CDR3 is CSVDRGYEQYF. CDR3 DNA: TGCAGCGTGGACAGGGGGTACGAGCAGTACTTC.